Listed below are T cell receptor beta chains from one sample, sequenced in a study of metastatic and nonmetastatic thyroid tumors. TCRdb re-called clones via MiXCR from the PCR reads. The sample carries approximately 28,000 clones, about 16% recorded once. Sequencing input: blood. These receptors were taken from a male donor with papillary thyroid cancer or a benign thyroid nodule (not recorded which). Some clones in this sample may be carry-over from other donors' samples. The conserved cysteine and the conserved F or W are not part of the CDR3 here.

CDR3aa,v_gene,len
ASSQVQGDEKLF,TRBV3-1,12
ASTATGNSGGYT,TRBV5-1,12
ASSPSGKTQY,TRBV27,10
SASAAEGGYT,TRBV20-1,10
ASPPRAGTGSEQY,TRBV28,13
ASSSTTGSNEQY,TRBV12-3/TRBV12-4,12
ASSQTRGSRDTQY,TRBV11-2,13
SADIGSYKPTDTQY,TRBV20-1,14
ASSHLTRFEQF,TRBV3-1,11
ASSYGVAGVYEQY,TRBV6-4,13
ASSPLAYNEQF,TRBV18,11
ASSDSQGADTQY,TRBV6-4,12
AWSVTGQNYEKLF,TRBV30,13
ANSLASMISYNEQF,TRBV7-2,14
ASSRISVGQEEQY,TRBV11-3,13
ASSQDGDYNEQF,TRBV6-1,12
ATRALAETDTQY,TRBV6-2/TRBV6-3,12
ASRRGQGAGDTQY,TRBV11-1,13
ASRDRASSGNTIY,TRBV6-1,13
ASSLRASGGSYNEQF,TRBV7-3,15
ASSNRPTDRYQETQY,TRBV6-4,15
ASRLGGGYGYT,TRBV12-3/TRBV12-4,11
ASSLGLNNEQF,TRBV5-1,11
ASSAGWGGGETQY,TRBV5-4,13
ASSHTGDEQY,TRBV4-1,10
ASSKELVGGYT,TRBV12-3/TRBV12-4,11
ASSPLKRPDRLCPTEAF,TRBV11-2,17
ASSQDRLAGGPIDIQY,TRBV4-1,16
SAREGGQDHEQF,TRBV20-1,12
ASGMFSGSDNEQF,TRBV5-1,13
ASSFRVGEKLF,TRBV5-1,11
ASSPSTLINNSPLH,TRBV28,14
ASSDRGTGELF,TRBV11-3,11
ASSLSTDTQY,TRBV7-6,10
ASSLSGGLHNEQF,TRBV7-9,13
ASSLGAGYYNEQF,TRBV5-1,13
ATSKALYNEQF,TRBV15,11
ASRNRGGTAQETQY,TRBV12-3/TRBV12-4,14
ASSSGQFQETQY,TRBV5-1,12
ASSLMGGQVNTEAF,TRBV5-1,14